The clone carrying this T cell receptor (beta chain) was counted a few times. The protocol was immunoSEQ multiplex PCR, while the TCRdb copy is restricted to in-frame clones and leaves out a portion. The sample lists about 7,400 clones; about 33% were seen once. CDR1 and CDR2 from the germline V gene are SQVTM and ANQGSEA. The ends lost 1 base at V and 3 bases at J; junction bases unmatched: 4. The CDR3 is made up of 14 amino acids. The data stem from a study of graft-versus-host responses after intestinal transplantation. General study findings and limits: Where graft-donor T cell macrochimerism was present, patients had high graft-versus-host to host-versus-graft clonal ratios in allografts.

The culture paired approximately 200,000 irradiated violet-dye-labeled stimulators with approximately 200,000 CFSE-labeled responders. The input for sequencing was alloreactive CD8+ T cells from a mixed lymphocyte reaction culture, taken before transplantation. Subset in this sample: CFSE-low proliferating T cells sorted from roughly six-day pre-transplant mixed lymphocyte reaction (GvH or HvG direction). The TCR was taken from a human patient who was an organ donor for intestinal transplantation. This chain uses TRBV29-1 with TRBJ2-3; 7 nucleotides align to TRBD1. In nucleotides, the CDR3 is TGCAGCGTTGAAGGGGCAGGGGGAACAGATACGCAGTATTTT. It encodes CSVEGAGGTDTQYF.